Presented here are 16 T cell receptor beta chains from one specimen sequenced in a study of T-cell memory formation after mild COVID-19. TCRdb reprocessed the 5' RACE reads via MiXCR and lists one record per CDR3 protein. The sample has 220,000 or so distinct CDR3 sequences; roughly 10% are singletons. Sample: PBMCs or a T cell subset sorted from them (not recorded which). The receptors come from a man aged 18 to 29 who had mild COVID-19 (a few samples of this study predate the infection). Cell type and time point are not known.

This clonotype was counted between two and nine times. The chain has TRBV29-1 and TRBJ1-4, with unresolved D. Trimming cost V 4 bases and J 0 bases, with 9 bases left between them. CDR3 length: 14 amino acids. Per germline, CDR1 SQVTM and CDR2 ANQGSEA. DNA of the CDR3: TGCAGCGTTGGGGGAGGATCAACTAATGAAAAACTGTTTTTT. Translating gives CSVGGGSTNEKLFF.

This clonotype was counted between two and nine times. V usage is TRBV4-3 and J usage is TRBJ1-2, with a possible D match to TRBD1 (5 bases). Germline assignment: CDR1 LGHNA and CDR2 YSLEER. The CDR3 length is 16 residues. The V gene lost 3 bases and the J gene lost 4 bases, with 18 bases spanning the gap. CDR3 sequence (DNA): TGCGCCAGCAGCCAGGGAACAGCAGGGCGAGTCTATGGCTACACCTTC. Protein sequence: CASSQGTAGRVYGYTF.

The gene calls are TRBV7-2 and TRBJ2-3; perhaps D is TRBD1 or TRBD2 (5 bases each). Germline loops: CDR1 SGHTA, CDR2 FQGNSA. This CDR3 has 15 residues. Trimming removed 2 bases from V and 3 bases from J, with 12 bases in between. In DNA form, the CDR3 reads TGTGCCAGCAGCTTACTCGGGGCCTGGACAGATACGCAGTATTTT. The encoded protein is CASSLLGAWTDTQYF.

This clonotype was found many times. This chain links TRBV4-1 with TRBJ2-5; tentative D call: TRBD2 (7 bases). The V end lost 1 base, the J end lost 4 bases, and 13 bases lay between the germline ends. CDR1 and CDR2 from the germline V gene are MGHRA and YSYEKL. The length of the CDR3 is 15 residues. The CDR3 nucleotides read TGCGCCAGCAGCCAAGGTTCGGGGGGCCGAGAGACCCAGTACTTC. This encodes CASSQGSGGRETQYF.

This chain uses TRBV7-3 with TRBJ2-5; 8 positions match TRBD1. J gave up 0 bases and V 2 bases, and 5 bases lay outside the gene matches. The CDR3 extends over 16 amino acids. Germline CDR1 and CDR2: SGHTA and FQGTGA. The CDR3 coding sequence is TGTGCCAGCAGCTTAGTCGGACAGGGTAACCAAGAGACCCAGTACTTC. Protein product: CASSLVGQGNQETQYF. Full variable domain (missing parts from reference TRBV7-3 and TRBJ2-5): GAGVSQTPSNKVTEKGKYVELRCDPISGHTALYWYRQSLGQGPEFLIYFQGTGAADDSGLPNDRFFAVRPEGSVSTLKIQRTERGDSAVYLCASSLVGQGNQETQYFGPGTRLLVL.

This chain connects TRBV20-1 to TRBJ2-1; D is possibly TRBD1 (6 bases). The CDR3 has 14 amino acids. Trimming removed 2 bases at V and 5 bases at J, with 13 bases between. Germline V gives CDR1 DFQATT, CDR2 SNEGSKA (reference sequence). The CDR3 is CSARTRGWDNEQFF. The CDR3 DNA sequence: TGCAGTGCTAGAACCAGGGGTTGGGACAATGAGCAGTTCTTC.

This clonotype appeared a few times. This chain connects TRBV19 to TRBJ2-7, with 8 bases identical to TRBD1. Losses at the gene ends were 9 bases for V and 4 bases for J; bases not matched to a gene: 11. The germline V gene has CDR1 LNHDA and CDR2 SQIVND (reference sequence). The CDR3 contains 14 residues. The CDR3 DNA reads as TGTGCCAGCTCAAGGACAGGGACCGTGTACGAGCAGTACTTC. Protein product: CASSRTGTVYEQYF.

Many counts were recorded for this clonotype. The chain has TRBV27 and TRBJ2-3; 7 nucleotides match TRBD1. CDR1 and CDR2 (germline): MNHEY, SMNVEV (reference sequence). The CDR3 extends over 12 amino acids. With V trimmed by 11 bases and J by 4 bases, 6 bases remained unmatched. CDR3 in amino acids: CAGNRGPDTQYF. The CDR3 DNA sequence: TGTGCCGGTAACAGGGGCCCAGATACGCAGTATTTT.

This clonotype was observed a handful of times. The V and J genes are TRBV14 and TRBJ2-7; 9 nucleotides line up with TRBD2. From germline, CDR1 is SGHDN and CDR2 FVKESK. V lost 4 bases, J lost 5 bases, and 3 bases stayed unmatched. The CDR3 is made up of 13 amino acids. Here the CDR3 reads CASSRTSAHEQYF. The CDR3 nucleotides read TGTGCCAGCAGCCGGACTAGCGCCCACGAGCAGTACTTC.

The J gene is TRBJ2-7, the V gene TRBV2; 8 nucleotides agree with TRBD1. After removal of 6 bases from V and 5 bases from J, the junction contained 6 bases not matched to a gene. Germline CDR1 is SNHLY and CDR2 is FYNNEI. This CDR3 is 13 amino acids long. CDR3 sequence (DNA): TGTGCCAGCAGGGACAGGGAGATCAACGAGCAGTACTTC. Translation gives CASRDREINEQYF.

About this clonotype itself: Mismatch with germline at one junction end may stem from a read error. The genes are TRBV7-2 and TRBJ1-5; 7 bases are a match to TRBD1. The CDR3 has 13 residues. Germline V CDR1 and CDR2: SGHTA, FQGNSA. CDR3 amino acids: CASGLTGSQPQHF. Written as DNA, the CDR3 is TGTGCCAGCGGCTTGACAGGGAGTCAGCCCCAGCATTTT.

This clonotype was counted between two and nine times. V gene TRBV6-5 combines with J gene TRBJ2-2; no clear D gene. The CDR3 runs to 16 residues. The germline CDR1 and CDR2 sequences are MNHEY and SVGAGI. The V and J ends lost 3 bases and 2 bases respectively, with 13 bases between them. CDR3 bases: TGTGCCAGCAGTTATGTGAGGCTTCTTAACACCGGGGAGCTGTTTTTT. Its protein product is CASSYVRLLNTGELFF.

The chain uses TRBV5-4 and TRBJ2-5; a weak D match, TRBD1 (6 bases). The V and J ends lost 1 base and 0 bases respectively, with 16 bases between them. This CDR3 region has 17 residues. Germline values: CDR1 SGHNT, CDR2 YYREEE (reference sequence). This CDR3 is CASSLFDWDTDQETQYF. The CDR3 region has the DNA TGTGCCAGCAGCTTGTTTGATTGGGACACGGACCAAGAGACCCAGTACTTC. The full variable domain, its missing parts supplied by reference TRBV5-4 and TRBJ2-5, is ETGVTQSPTHLIKTRGQQVTLRCSSQSGHNTVSWYQQALGQGPQFIFQYYREEENGRGNFPPRFSGLQFPNYSSELNVNALELDDSALYLCASSLFDWDTDQETQYFGPGTRLLVL.

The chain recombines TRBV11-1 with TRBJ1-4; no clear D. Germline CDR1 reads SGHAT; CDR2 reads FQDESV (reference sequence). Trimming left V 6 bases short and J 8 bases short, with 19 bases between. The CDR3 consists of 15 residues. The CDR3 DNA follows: TGTGCCAGCAGTGCCACTTCGACCGGAGGGGAAAAACTGTTTTTT. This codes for CASSATSTGGEKLFF.

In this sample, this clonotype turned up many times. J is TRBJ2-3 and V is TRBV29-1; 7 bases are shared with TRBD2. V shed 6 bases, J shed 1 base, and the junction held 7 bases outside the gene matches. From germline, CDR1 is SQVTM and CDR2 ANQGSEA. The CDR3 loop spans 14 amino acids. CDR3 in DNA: TGCAGCGTCGAGGGGCTAGCGGGCACAGATACGCAGTATTTT. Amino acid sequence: CSVEGLAGTDTQYF.

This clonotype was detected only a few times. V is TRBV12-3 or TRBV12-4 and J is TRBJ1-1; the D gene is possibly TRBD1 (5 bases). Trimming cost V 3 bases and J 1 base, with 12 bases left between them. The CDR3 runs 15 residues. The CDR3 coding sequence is TGTGCCAGCAGTTTTTCGGGCAGGGCGAACACTGAAGCTTTCTTT. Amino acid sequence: CASSFSGRANTEAFF.